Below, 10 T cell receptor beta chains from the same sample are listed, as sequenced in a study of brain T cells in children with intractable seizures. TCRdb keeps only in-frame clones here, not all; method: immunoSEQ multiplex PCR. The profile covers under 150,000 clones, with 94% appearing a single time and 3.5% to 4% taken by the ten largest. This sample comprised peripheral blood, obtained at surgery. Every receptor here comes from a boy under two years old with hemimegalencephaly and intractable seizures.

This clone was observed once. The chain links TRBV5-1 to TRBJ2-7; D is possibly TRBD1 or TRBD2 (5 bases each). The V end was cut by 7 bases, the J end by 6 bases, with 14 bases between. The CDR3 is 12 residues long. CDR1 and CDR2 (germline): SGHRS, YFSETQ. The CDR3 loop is CASGGGEGEQYF. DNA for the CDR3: TGCGCCAGCGGTGGGGGAGAGGGCGAGCAGTACTTC.

The CDR3 reads CASSVGTGSDEKLFF. The CDR3 nucleotides read TGTGCCAGCAGCGTAGGAACAGGGTCTGATGAAAAACTGTTTTTT. V usage is TRBV9 and J usage is TRBJ1-4; D possibly corresponds to TRBD1 (6 bases). The CDR3 has 15 amino acids. From germline, CDR1 is SGDLS and CDR2 YYNGEE. Trimming stripped 0 bases from V and 6 bases from J, with 12 bases between.

The CDR3 spells CASGAGGLRETQYF. The CDR3 DNA follows: TGCGCCAGCGGCGCAGGGGGCCTTCGAGAGACCCAGTACTTC. The genes are TRBV5-1 and TRBJ2-5; 8 bases are shared with TRBD1. CDR1 and CDR2 from the germline V gene are SGHRS and YFSETQ. This CDR3 region has 14 residues. The V gene end was trimmed by 7 bases and the J gene end by 4 bases; junction bases not matched to a gene: 9. Combining the CDR3 with reference TRBV5-1 and TRBJ2-5 gives the whole variable domain KAGVTQTPRYLIKTRGQQVTLSCSPISGHRSVSWYQQTPGQGLQFLFEYFSETQRNKGNFPGRFSGRQFSNSRSEMNVSTLELGDSALYLCASGAGGLRETQYFGPGTRLLVL.

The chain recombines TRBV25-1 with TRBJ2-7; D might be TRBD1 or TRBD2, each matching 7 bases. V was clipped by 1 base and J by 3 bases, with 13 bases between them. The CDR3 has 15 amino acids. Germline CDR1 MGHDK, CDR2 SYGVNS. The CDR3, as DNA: TGTGCCAGCAGTGAATGGGCAGGGGGGGTCTACGAGCAGTACTTC. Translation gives CASSEWAGGVYEQYF.

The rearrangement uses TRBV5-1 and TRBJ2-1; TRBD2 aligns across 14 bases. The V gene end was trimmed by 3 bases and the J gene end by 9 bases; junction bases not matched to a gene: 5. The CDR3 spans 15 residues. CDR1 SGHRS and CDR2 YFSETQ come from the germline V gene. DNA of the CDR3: TGCGCCAGCAGCTCAAGACTAGCGGGAGGGACTGAGCAGTTCTTC. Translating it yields CASSSRLAGGTEQFF.

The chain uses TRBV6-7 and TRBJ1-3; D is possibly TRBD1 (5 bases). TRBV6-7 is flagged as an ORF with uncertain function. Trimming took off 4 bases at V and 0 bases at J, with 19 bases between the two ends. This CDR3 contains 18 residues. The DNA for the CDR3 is TGTGCCAGCAGTTTCATCAGGGTCGCCTCCAACTCTGGAAACACCATATATTTT. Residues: CASSFIRVASNSGNTIYF.

CDR3 sequence: CASSVGGGTSGEQYF. The CDR3 DNA is TGTGCCAGCAGCGTAGGTGGGGGCACATCGGGCGAGCAGTACTTC. This chain connects TRBV9 to TRBJ2-7, with D possibly TRBD1 on 6 matching bases. This CDR3 is built from 15 residues. The V gene's germline CDR1 is SGDLS and CDR2 YYNGEE. Deletions cut 0 bases from V and 6 bases from J, with 16 bases between.

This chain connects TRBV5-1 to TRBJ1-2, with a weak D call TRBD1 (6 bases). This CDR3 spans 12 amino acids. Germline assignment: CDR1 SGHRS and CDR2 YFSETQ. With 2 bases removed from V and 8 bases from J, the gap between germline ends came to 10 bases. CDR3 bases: TGCGCCAGCAGCTTTCAGGGGCGAGGCTACACCTTC. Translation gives CASSFQGRGYTF.

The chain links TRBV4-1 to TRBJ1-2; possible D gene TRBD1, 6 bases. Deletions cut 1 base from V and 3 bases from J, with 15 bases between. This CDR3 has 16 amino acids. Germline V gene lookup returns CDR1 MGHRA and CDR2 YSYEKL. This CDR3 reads CASSQGDTEGYYGYTF. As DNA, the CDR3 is TGCGCCAGCAGCCAAGGGGACACCGAGGGATACTATGGCTACACCTTC.

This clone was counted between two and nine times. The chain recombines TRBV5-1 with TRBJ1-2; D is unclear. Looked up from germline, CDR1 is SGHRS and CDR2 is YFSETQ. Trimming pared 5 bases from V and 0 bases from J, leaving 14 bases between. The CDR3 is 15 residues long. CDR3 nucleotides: TGCGCCAGCAGGGACCCGGGAGGAGCTAACTATGGCTACACCTTC. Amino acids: CASRDPGGANYGYTF.